Below, 3 T cell receptor beta chains from the same sample are listed, as sequenced in a study of regulatory T cells in long-lasting Graves disease. Time point meaning: newly diagnosed GD, antithyroid drugs for less than 3 months. The TCR library used RNA extracted from PBMCs. Arm-PCR of CDR3 regions and iRepertoire HTBI primers were used to build TCR beta libraries. MiXCR, applied by TCRdb to the multiplex PCR reads, yields one record per CDR3 protein. The sample lists about 440,000 distinct CDR3 sequences, about 17% occurring once. The sample was also linked to a second study, of T cells in Graves' hyperthyroidism and ophthalmopathy.

The sequences come from peripheral blood mononuclear cells (PBMCs), collected at new diagnosis, from a patient treated with antithyroid drugs. The receptors shown here come from a woman under 40 with Graves disease.

This clonotype was seen many times. This chain uses TRBV7-9 with TRBJ1-5, with 8 bases that match TRBD1. This CDR3 is 16 amino acids long. Germline CDR1 reads SEHNR; CDR2 reads FQNEAQ (reference sequence). V shed 5 bases, J shed 4 bases, and the junction held 10 bases outside the gene matches. Here the CDR3 DNA reads TGTGCCAGCAGCCCCCAGGGGGCGCCGGGGAATCAGCCCCAGCATTTT. This codes for CASSPQGAPGNQPQHF.

This clonotype was seen a few times. This sequence joins TRBV20-1 and TRBJ2-1, with 11 bases that match TRBD2. Looked up from germline, CDR1 is DFQATT and CDR2 is SNEGSKA (reference sequence). The CDR3 extends over 15 amino acids. V lost 6 bases and J lost 7; bases outside the gene matches: 11. This CDR3 is CSARTLAGGENEQFF. The CDR3, as DNA: TGCAGTGCAAGGACGCTAGCGGGAGGAGAGAATGAGCAGTTCTTC.

In its sample, this clonotype was seen many times. DNA of the CDR3: TGTGCCAGCAGCCTTCCGGGATTGACGGACAACGAGCAGTACTTC. It encodes CASSLPGLTDNEQYF. J is TRBJ2-7 and V is TRBV28; D might be TRBD1 or TRBD2, each matching 5 bases. Trimming stripped 6 bases from V and 5 bases from J, with 20 bases between. This CDR3 region has 15 residues. Germline V CDR1 and CDR2: MDHEN, SYDVKM.